This T cell receptor (beta chain) was sequenced in a study of regulatory T cells in long-lasting Graves disease. At the level of the study: Newly diagnosed Graves' patients had under 3 months of antithyroid drugs. Study findings and constraints: It was in persistent disease that TRBV28, TRBJ1-2 and TRBJ2-5 were favored.

The CDR3 is 12 amino acids. CDR1 is DFQATT, CDR2 SNEGSKA, per germline (reference sequence). Assembly of TCR beta libraries relied on iRepertoire HTBI primers together with Arm-PCR of CDR3 regions. Each CDR3 protein is one row after TCRdb ran MiXCR on the multiplex PCR reads. The data contain 400,000 to 450,000 distinct CDR3 sequences, roughly 15% of them singletons. This clonotype was found a few times. Its specificity is not known. Time point defined: newly diagnosed GD, antithyroid drugs for less than 3 months. Construction of the TCR library relied on RNA isolated from PBMCs. Diagnoses of Graves' disease were made by American Thyroid Association guidelines. The data were also submitted as part of a second study, on T cells in Graves' hyperthyroidism and ophthalmopathy.

The genes are TRBV20-1 and TRBJ1-2, with D perhaps TRBD1 (5 bases). The sample in question was peripheral blood mononuclear cells (PBMCs), obtained at new diagnosis, from a patient treated with antithyroid drugs. This TCR was sampled from a woman in her 30s with Graves disease. CDR3 region: CVRHFPGLGYTF. In DNA, the CDR3 is TGCGTACGACACTTCCCGGGACTTGGCTACACCTTC.